The rows below give T cell receptor beta chains drawn from one sample of a study of control samples from healthy donors and cancer patients. TCRdb's copy holds only in-frame clones and misses some; the assay was immunoSEQ multiplex PCR. The sample carries roughly 120,000 clones, 70% to 90% recorded once. Sequencing input: blood. The receptor source for this set is a woman aged 70 to 79 in good health. Both conserved end residues are part of each CDR3. Each record gives: V gene, CDR3 protein.

V gene: TRBV5-1; CDR3 protein: CASSLEGLPNEKLFF
V gene: TRBV7-9; CDR3 protein: CASLQGLGTEAFF
V gene: TRBV3-1/TRBV3-2; CDR3 protein: CASSVGGGQYF
V gene: TRBV10-1; CDR3 protein: CASSSTRGDRELFF
V gene: TRBV11-2; CDR3 protein: CASSLGQVNYGYTF
V gene: TRBV5-4; CDR3 protein: CASSPRHHDNYGYTF
V gene: TRBV6-6; CDR3 protein: CASTSQGAFNYGYTF
V gene: TRBV18; CDR3 protein: CASSPIGQGHQPQHF
V gene: TRBV4-3; CDR3 protein: CASSRPDRAGELFF
V gene: TRBV27; CDR3 protein: CASSLVRGMPSYEQYF
V gene: TRBV12-5; CDR3 protein: CASGFHGGETQYF
V gene: TRBV4-3; CDR3 protein: CASSPSLTGGGGYTF
V gene: TRBV19; CDR3 protein: CASSTGTSVYNEQFF
V gene: TRBV4-2; CDR3 protein: CASSHAGLSSTDTQYF
V gene: TRBV5-4; CDR3 protein: CASSLAVTDAAQFYNSPLHF
V gene: TRBV2; CDR3 protein: CASSERYEQYF
V gene: TRBV7-2; CDR3 protein: CASSLACRHSVGAKDRQETQYF
V gene: TRBV6-5; CDR3 protein: CASSYSGGNTGELFF
V gene: TRBV27; CDR3 protein: CASSSTGTGKAYGYTF
V gene: TRBV5-6; CDR3 protein: CASSVPSGGELFF
V gene: TRBV29-1; CDR3 protein: CSAKGPGRTDTQYF
V gene: TRBV5-6; CDR3 protein: CASSGGHPYEQYF
V gene: TRBV7-8; CDR3 protein: CASSLGSTLDTQYF
V gene: TRBV13; CDR3 protein: CASSLNRLVGDSDTQYF
V gene: TRBV7-2; CDR3 protein: CASSALPKRGGQDTQYF
V gene: TRBV5-5; CDR3 protein: CASSFYGSLLGSGYTF
V gene: TRBV3-1/TRBV3-2; CDR3 protein: CASSPLGQGWFF